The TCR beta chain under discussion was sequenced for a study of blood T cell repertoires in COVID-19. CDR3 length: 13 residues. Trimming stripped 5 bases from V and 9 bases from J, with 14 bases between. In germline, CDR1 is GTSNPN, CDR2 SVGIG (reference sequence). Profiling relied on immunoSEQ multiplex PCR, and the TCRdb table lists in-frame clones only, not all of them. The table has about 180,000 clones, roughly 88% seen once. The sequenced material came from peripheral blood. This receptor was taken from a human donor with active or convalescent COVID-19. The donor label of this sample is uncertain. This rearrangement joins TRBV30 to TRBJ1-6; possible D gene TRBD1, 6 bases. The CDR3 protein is CAWVQGWGSPLHF. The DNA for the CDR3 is TGTGCCTGGGTACAGGGCTGGGGTTCACCCCTCCACTTT.